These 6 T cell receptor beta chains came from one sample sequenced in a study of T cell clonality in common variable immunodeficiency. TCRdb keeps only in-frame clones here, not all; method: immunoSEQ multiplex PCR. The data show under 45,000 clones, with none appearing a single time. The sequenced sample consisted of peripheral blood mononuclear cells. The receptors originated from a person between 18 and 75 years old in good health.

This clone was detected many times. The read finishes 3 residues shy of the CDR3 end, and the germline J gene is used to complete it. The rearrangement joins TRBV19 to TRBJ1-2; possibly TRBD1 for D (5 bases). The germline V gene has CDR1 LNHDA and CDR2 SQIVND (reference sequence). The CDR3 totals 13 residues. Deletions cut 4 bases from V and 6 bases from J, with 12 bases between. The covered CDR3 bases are TGTGCCAGTAGTAGCCGACAGAGCAATGGC. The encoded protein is CASSSRQSNG. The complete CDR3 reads CASSSRQSNGYTF. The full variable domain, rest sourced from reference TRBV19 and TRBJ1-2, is DGGITQSPKYLFRKEGQNVTLSCEQNLNHDAMYWYRQDPGQGLRLIYYSQIVNDFQKGDIAEGYSVSREKKESFPLTVTSAQKNPTAFYLCASSSRQSNGYTFGSGTRLTVV.

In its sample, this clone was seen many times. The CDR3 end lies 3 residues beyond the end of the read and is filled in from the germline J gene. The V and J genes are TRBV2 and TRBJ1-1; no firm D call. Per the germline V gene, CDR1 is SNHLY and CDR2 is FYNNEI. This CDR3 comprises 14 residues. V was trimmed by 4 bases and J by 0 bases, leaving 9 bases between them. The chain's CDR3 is CASSVVEVNTEAFF. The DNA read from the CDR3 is TGTGCCAGCAGTGTAGTAGAAGTGAACACTGAA.

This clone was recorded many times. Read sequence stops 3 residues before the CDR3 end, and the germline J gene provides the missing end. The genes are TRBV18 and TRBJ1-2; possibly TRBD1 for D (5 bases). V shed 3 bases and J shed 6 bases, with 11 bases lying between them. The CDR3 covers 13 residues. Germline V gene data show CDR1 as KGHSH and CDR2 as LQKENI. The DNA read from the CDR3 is TGTGCCAGCTCACCGAACTTACAGGATGGC. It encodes CASSPNLQDG. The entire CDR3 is CASSPNLQDGYTF. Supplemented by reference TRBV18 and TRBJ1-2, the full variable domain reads NAGVMQNPRHLVRRRGQEARLRCSPMKGHSHVYWYRQLPEEGLKFMVYLQKENIIDESGMPKERFSAEFPKEGPSILRIQQVVRGDSAAYFCASSPNLQDGYTFGSGTRLTVV.

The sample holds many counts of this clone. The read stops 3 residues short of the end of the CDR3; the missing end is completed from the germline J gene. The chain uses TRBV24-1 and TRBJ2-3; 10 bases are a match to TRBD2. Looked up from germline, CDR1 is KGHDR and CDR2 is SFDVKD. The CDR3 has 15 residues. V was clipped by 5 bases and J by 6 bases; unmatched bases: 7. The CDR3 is CATSAPSGGADTQYF. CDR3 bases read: TGTGCCACCAGTGCCCCTAGCGGGGGCGCGGATACG.

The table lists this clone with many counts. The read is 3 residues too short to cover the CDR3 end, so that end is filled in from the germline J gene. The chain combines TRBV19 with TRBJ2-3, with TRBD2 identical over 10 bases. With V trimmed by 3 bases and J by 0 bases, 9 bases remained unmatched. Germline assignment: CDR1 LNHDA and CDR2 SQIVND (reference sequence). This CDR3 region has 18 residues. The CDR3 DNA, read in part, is TGTGCCAGTAGTATCCTTTCTAGCGGGGGTATTAGCACAGATACG. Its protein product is CASSILSSGGISTDT. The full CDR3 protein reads CASSILSSGGISTDTQYF.

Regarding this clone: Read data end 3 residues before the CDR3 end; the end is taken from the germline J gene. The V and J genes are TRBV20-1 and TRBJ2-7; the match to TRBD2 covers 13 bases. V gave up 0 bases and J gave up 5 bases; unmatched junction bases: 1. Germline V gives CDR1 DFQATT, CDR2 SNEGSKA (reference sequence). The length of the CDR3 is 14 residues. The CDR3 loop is CSARDTSGRDEQYF. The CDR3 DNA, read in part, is TGCAGTGCTAGAGATACTAGCGGGAGGGACGAG.